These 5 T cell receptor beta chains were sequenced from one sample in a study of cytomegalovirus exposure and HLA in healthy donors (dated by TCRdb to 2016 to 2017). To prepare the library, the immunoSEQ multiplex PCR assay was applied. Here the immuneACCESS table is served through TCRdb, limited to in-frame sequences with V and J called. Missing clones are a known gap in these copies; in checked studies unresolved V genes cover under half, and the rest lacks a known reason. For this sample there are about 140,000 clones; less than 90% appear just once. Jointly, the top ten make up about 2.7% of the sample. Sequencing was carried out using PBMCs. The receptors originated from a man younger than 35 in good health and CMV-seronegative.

The CDR3 DNA reads as TGCGCCAGCAGCGGTACAAGAAACTCTGGGGCCAACGTCCTGACTTTC. This sequence encodes CASSGTRNSGANVLTF. The V and J genes are TRBV5-1 and TRBJ2-6; D uncertain. V was pared by 4 bases and J by 0 bases, with 11 bases between. Germline V gene data show CDR1 as SGHRS and CDR2 as YFSETQ. This CDR3 spans 16 amino acids.

The CDR3 here is CASSYSSGGSYEQYF. Here the CDR3 DNA reads TGTGCCAGCAGTTACTCCAGCGGGGGCTCCTACGAGCAGTACTTC. The rearrangement links TRBV6-6 to TRBJ2-7; TRBD2 matches at 8 bases. This CDR3 contains 15 residues. CDR1 MNHNY and CDR2 SVGAGI come from the germline V gene (reference sequence). The junction had 1 base not matched to a gene; V was cut back by 0 bases and J by 0 bases.

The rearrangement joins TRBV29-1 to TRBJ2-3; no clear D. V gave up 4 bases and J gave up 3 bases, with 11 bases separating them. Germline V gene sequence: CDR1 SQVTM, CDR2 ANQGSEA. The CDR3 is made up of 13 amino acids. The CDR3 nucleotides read TGCAGCGTTGCCCTCCCTCGGACAGATACGCAGTATTTT. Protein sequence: CSVALPRTDTQYF.

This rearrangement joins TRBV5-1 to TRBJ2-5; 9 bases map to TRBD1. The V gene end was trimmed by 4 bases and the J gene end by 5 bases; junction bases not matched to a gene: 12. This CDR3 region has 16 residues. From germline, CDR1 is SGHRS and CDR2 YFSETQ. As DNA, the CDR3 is TGCGCCAGCAGCCTAACAGGGGGCGCCCCCCCTGAGACCCAGTACTTC. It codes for CASSLTGGAPPETQYF. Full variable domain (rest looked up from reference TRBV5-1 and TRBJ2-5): KAGVTQTPRYLIKTRGQQVTLSCSPISGHRSVSWYQQTPGQGLQFLFEYFSETQRNKGNFPGRFSGRQFSNSRSEMNVSTLELGDSALYLCASSLTGGAPPETQYFGPGTRLLVL.

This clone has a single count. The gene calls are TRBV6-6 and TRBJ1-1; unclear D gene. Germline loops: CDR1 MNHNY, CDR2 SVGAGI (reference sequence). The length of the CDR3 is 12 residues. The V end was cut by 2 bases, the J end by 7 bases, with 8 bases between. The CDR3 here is CASSYVASEAFF. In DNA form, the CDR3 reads TGTGCCAGCAGTTACGTCGCCAGTGAAGCTTTCTTT.